The next 24 T cell receptor beta chains were all read from a single sample in a study of OX40 agonist ivuxolimab in advanced cancers. TCRdb's copy holds only in-frame clones and misses some; the assay was immunoSEQ multiplex PCR. The sample yields 25,000 to 35,000 clones, approximately 90% seen once. Here the sequenced sample was CD4+ or CD8+ T cells sorted from blood, taken in a trial of the OX40 agonist ivuxolimab. All receptors derive from an adult with an advanced solid tumor such as melanoma, head and neck, liver or kidney cancer.

The V gene is TRBV6-5, the J gene TRBJ2-3; possibly TRBD2 for D (6 bases). Trimming took off 4 bases at V and 2 bases at J, with 13 bases between the two ends. From germline, CDR1 is MNHEY and CDR2 SVGAGI. The CDR3 contains 15 residues. The CDR3 bases are TGTGCCAGCAGTTCATCCGGGAGCTACACAGATACGCAGTATTTT. Protein sequence: CASSSSGSYTDTQYF.

The chain employs TRBV30 and TRBJ2-1, with TRBD2 as a possible D gene (5 bases). V was cut by 2 bases and J by 1 base, with 9 bases left in between. Germline CDR1 GTSNPN, CDR2 SVGIG (reference sequence). The CDR3 runs 14 residues. In DNA, the CDR3 is TGTGCCTGGAGTAGTACGGGATCCTACAATGAGCAGTTCTTC. The encoded protein is CAWSSTGSYNEQFF.

The rearrangement links TRBV14 to TRBJ2-1; TRBD1 matches 8 bases. Trimming cost V 0 bases and J 8 bases; bases outside gene matches: 12. Germline V gene lookup returns CDR1 SGHDN and CDR2 FVKESK. The CDR3 is made up of 17 amino acids. DNA of the CDR3: TGTGCCAGCAGCCAAGAACGACAGGGGATGCCCATGGATGAGCAGTTCTTC. Its translation is CASSQERQGMPMDEQFF.

The chain couples TRBV29-1 to TRBJ1-3; 7 nucleotides match TRBD1. Trimming at V came to 5 bases and at J to 0 bases, leaving 4 bases not matched to a gene. The CDR3 consists of 14 residues. Germline V gives CDR1 SQVTM, CDR2 ANQGSEA. This CDR3 reads CSVRGQFSGNTIYF. The CDR3, as DNA: TGCAGCGTTAGGGGACAGTTCTCTGGAAACACCATATATTTT.

V is TRBV2 and J is TRBJ2-3; 7 nucleotides match TRBD2. Germline values: CDR1 SNHLY, CDR2 FYNNEI. Trimming removed 1 base from V and 1 base from J; junction bases left unmatched: 2. The CDR3 has 15 amino acids. The CDR3 reads CASSEVGGGTDTQYF. The CDR3 DNA reads TGTGCCAGCAGTGAAGTGGGGGGGGGCACAGATACGCAGTATTTT.

The rearrangement links TRBV27 to TRBJ2-1; no definite D call. Germline-derived CDR1 and CDR2 are MNHEY and SMNVEV (reference sequence). V gave up 4 bases and J gave up 3 bases, with 16 bases separating them. The CDR3 is 16 amino acids. Here the CDR3 DNA reads TGTGCCAGCAGTTCCCGGCAGGCGAGCGTCTACAATGAGCAGTTCTTC. Residues: CASSSRQASVYNEQFF.

This chain joins TRBV13 and TRBJ1-2; tentative D call: TRBD1 (5 bases). The CDR3 is 16 residues long. Germline V gene lookup returns CDR1 PRHDT and CDR2 FYEKMQ (reference sequence). V shed 0 bases and J shed 1 base, with 12 bases lying between them. CDR3 loop: CASSLGGLGGNYGYTF. CDR3 sequence (DNA): TGTGCCAGCAGCTTAGGGGGTCTCGGGGGTAACTATGGCTACACCTTC.

This rearrangement joins TRBV7-3 to TRBJ2-3; D not certain. V was shortened by 2 bases and J by 2 bases, with 20 bases between the two germline ends. The germline V gene has CDR1 SGHTA and CDR2 FQGTGA. CDR3 length: 18 residues. CDR3 nucleotides: TGTGCCAGCAGCTTACCTTTACTGACGGCGCCCTTCACAGATACGCAGTATTTT. Translation gives CASSLPLLTAPFTDTQYF.

This clone was seen once. This chain joins TRBV11-3 and TRBJ2-2; TRBD1 aligns across 8 bases. Trimming at V came to 2 bases and at J to 7 bases, leaving 6 bases not matched to a gene. Germline CDR1 SGHNT, CDR2 YENEEA. The CDR3 runs 15 residues. CDR3 amino acids: CASSLIRGLNGELFF. DNA of the CDR3: TGTGCCAGCAGCTTAATCAGGGGGCTAAACGGGGAGCTGTTTTTT.

CDR3 in amino acids: CASSSPFVAYNEQFF. In nucleotides, the CDR3 is TGTGCCAGCAGCTCACCCTTTGTAGCGTATAATGAGCAGTTCTTC. The rearrangement links TRBV6-1 to TRBJ2-1; tentatively, D is TRBD2 (5 bases). The CDR3 totals 15 residues. Germline loops: CDR1 MNHNS, CDR2 SASEGT. Trimming took 6 bases from V and 7 from J, leaving 19 bases between them.

The rearrangement links TRBV7-9 to TRBJ2-7, with 7 bases fitting TRBD2. The V segment lost 5 bases and the J segment 7 bases; nucleotides outside the gene matches: 8. Germline V gene data show CDR1 as SEHNR and CDR2 as FQNEAQ (reference sequence). The CDR3 contains 13 residues. The CDR3 DNA reads as TGTGCCAGCAGCCCGAGCGGGACGCGGGAGCAGTACTTC. It encodes CASSPSGTREQYF.

The chain links TRBV7-9 to TRBJ2-7, with no clear D. CDR3 length: 13 residues. The V and J ends lost 4 bases and 0 bases respectively, with 7 bases between them. Germline V CDR1 and CDR2: SEHNR, FQNEAQ (reference sequence). The CDR3 protein is CASSSGFSYEQYF. The CDR3 DNA reads TGTGCCAGCAGCTCAGGCTTCTCCTACGAGCAGTACTTC.

The V call is TRBV10-3, the J call TRBJ1-6; D not resolved. This CDR3 is 16 amino acids long. V was trimmed by 3 bases and J by 3 bases, leaving 12 bases between them. The germline V gene has CDR1 ENHRY and CDR2 SYGVKD. As DNA, the CDR3 is TGTGCCATCAGTGACGGGTCAGTTATCTATAATTCACCCCTCCACTTT. This gives the protein CAISDGSVIYNSPLHF.

This chain links TRBV7-8 with TRBJ1-5; D gene ambiguous. Trimming cost V 4 bases and J 1 base, with 8 bases left between them. The CDR3 sequence is 14 residues long. Germline CDR1 and CDR2: SGHVS and FQNEAQ. In nucleotides, the CDR3 is TGTGCCAGCAGCTACACACAGAGCAATCAGCCCCAGCATTTT. Amino acid sequence: CASSYTQSNQPQHF.

V and J are TRBV30 and TRBJ2-3; no definite D call. Trimming took off 0 bases at V and 0 bases at J, with 7 bases between the two ends. The CDR3 runs 14 residues. In germline, CDR1 is GTSNPN, CDR2 SVGIG (reference sequence). This CDR3 reads CAWSVTLSTDTQYF. CDR3 nucleotide sequence: TGTGCCTGGAGTGTAACCCTCAGCACAGATACGCAGTATTTT.

This clone showed up just once. The rearrangement joins TRBV30 to TRBJ2-5, with 8 bases fitting TRBD2. The CDR3 covers 14 residues. Germline assignment: CDR1 GTSNPN and CDR2 SVGIG (reference sequence). J gave up 5 bases and V 5 bases, and 10 bases lay outside the gene matches. This chain's CDR3 is CAWDEAGEKETQYF. As DNA, the CDR3 is TGTGCCTGGGACGAAGCGGGAGAGAAGGAGACCCAGTACTTC.

The gene calls are TRBV5-1 and TRBJ1-5; 8 bases agree with TRBD1. V trimming: 4 bases; J trimming: 1 base; junction bases outside the gene matches: 13. Germline CDR1 and CDR2: SGHRS and YFSETQ. The CDR3 length is 18 residues. As DNA, the CDR3 is TGCGCCAGCAGCCAAGACCATAAGGACAGGGTAAGCAATCAGCCCCAGCATTTT. It yields the protein CASSQDHKDRVSNQPQHF.

This clone occurred once. The chain uses TRBV5-4 and TRBJ1-2; D is perhaps TRBD1 (5 bases). This CDR3 comprises 12 residues. From germline, CDR1 is SGHNT and CDR2 YYREEE (reference sequence). Trimming cost V 8 bases and J 8 bases, with 16 bases left between them. The CDR3 sequence is CASVSLGGGYTF. The DNA of the CDR3 is TGTGCCAGTGTCTCTTTGGGGGGGGGCTACACCTTC.

The chain is built from TRBV7-2 and TRBJ2-3; the match to TRBD2 covers 13 bases. Looked up from germline, CDR1 is SGHTA and CDR2 is FQGNSA. The CDR3 loop spans 19 amino acids. Trimming at V came to 0 bases and at J to 6 bases, leaving 12 bases not matched to a gene. Written as DNA, the CDR3 is TGTGCCAGCAGCTTAGCACTAGCGGGAGGGCCGGTTTTAGGTGATACGCAGTATTTT. Protein: CASSLALAGGPVLGDTQYF.

This chain uses TRBV4-1 with TRBJ1-5; 10 bases map to TRBD1. Trimming at V came to 2 bases and at J to 6 bases, leaving 4 bases not matched to a gene. The CDR3 sequence is 15 residues long. Looked up from germline, CDR1 is MGHRA and CDR2 is YSYEKL. The CDR3 bases are TGCGCCAGCAGCCAAAGACAGGGGGCAGGTCAGCCCCAGCATTTT. Residues: CASSQRQGAGQPQHF.

V is TRBV4-3 and J is TRBJ1-2, with 9 positions matching TRBD1. J gave up 5 bases and V 4 bases, and 8 bases lay outside the gene matches. The germline CDR1 and CDR2 sequences are LGHNA and YSLEER. The CDR3 is 15 amino acids. CDR3 protein: CASSLWDRAGYGYTF. CDR3 sequence (DNA): TGCGCCAGCAGCCTGTGGGACAGGGCTGGGTATGGCTACACCTTC.

The rearrangement joins TRBV7-9 to TRBJ2-2; no clear D. The CDR3 spans 16 residues. The germline V and J ends were trimmed by 6 bases and 4 bases, with 18 bases remaining between them. Looked up from germline, CDR1 is SEHNR and CDR2 is FQNEAQ (reference sequence). The CDR3 DNA reads as TGTGCCAGCAGTCTCCGGGTGAAGGGTGGCACCGGGGAGCTGTTTTTT. This encodes CASSLRVKGGTGELFF.

V usage is TRBV4-1 and J usage is TRBJ2-2, with TRBD2 identical over 7 bases. Trimming removed 4 bases from V and 5 bases from J; junction bases left unmatched: 4. The CDR3 contains 14 residues. CDR1 is MGHRA and CDR2 is YSYEKL in the germline V gene. Here the CDR3 reads CASSPRGGTGELFF. CDR3 DNA: TGCGCCAGCAGCCCCCGCGGGGGAACCGGGGAGCTGTTTTTT.

Notes on this clone: The junction departs from the called germline gene at one end, perhaps through a read error. The gene calls are TRBV9 and TRBJ1-2; a weak D match, TRBD1 (5 bases). The CDR3 is 13 residues long. Germline-derived CDR1 and CDR2 are SGDLS and YYNGEE. The CDR3 loop is CASTVGRDAGYTF. CDR3 coding DNA: TGTGCCAGCACCGTAGGACGGGACGCTGGCTACACCTTC. Looking up the rest from reference TRBV9 and TRBJ1-2 gives the full variable domain: DSGVTQTPKHLITATGQRVTLRCSPRSGDLSVYWYQQSLDQGLQFLIQYYNGEERAKGNILERFSAQQFPDLHSELNLSSLELGDSALYFCASTVGRDAGYTFGSGTRLTVV.